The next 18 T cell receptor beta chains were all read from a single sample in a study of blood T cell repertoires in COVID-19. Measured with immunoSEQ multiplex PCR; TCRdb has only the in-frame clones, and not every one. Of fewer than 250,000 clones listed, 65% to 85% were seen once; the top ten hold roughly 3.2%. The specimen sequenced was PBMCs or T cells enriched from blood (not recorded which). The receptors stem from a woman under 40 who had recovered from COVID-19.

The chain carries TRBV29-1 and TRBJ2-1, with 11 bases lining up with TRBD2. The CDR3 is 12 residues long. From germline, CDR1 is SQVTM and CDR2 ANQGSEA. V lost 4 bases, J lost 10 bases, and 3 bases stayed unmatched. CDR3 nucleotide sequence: TGCAGCGTTGGACTAGCGGGAAGGGAGCAGTTCTTC. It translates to CSVGLAGREQFF.

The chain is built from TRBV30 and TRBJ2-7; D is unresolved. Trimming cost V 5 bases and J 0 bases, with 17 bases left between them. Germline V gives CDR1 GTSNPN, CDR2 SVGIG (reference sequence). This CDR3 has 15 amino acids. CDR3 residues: CAWADFFSSSYEQYF. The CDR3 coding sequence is TGTGCCTGGGCCGACTTCTTCTCGAGCTCCTACGAGCAGTACTTC.

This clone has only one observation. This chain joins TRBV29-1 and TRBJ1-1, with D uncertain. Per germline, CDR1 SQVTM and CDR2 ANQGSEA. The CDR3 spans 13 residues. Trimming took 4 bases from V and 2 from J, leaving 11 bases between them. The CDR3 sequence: CSVGQTINTEAFF. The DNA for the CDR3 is TGCAGCGTTGGGCAGACAATTAACACTGAAGCTTTCTTT.

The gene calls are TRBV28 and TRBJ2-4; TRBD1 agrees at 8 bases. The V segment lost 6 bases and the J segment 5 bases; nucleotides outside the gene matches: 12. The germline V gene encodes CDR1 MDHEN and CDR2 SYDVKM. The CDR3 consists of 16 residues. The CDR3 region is CASSRHQGAGENIQYF. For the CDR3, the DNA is TGTGCCAGCAGCCGTCATCAGGGGGCGGGCGAAAACATTCAGTACTTC.

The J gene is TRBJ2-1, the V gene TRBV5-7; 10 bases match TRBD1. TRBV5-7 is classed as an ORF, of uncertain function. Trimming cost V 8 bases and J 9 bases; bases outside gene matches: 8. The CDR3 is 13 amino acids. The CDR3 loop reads CARPGQGNTEQFF. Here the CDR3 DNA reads TGTGCCAGGCCGGGACAGGGGAATACTGAGCAGTTCTTC.

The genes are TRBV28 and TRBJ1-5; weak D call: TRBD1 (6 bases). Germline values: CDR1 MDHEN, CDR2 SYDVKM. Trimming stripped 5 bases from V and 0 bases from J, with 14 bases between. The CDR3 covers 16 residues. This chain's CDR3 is CASSTPQGHSNQPQHF. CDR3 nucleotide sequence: TGTGCCAGCAGTACGCCCCAGGGACATAGCAATCAGCCCCAGCATTTT.

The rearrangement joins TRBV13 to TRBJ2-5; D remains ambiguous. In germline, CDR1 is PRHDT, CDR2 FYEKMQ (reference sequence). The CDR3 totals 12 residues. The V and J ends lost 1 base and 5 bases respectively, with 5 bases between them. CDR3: CASSLALETQYF. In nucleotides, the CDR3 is TGTGCCAGCAGCTTAGCGTTGGAGACCCAGTACTTC.

The CDR3 reads CASRAGPTRETQYF. CDR3 bases: TGTGCCAGCAGGGCGGGACCTACCCGAGAGACCCAGTACTTC. The chain uses TRBV28 and TRBJ2-5, with D possibly being TRBD2 (6 bases). Trimming shortened V by 6 bases and J by 4 bases, and 15 bases separated the two germline ends. The length of the CDR3 is 14 residues. Germline V gives CDR1 MDHEN, CDR2 SYDVKM.

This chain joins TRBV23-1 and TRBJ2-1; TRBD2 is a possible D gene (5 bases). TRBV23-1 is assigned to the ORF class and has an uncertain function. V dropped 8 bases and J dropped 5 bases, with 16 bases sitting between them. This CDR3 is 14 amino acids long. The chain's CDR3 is CASLRALLDNEQFF. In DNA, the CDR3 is TGCGCCAGCTTGAGGGCCCTATTGGACAATGAGCAGTTCTTC.

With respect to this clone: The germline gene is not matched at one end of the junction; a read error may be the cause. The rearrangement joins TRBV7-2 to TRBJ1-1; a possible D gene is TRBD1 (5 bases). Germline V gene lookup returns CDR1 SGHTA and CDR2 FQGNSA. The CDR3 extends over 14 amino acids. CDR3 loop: CASSEGTGNTEAFF. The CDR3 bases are TGTGCCAGCAGCGAGGGGACTGGGAACACTGAGGCTTTCTTT. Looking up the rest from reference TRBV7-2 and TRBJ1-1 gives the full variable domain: GAGVSQSPSNKVTEKGKDVELRCDPISGHTALYWYRQSLGQGLEFLIYFQGNSAPDKSGLPSDRFSAERTGGSVSTLTIQRTQQEDSAVYLCASSEGTGNTEAFFGQGTRLTVV.

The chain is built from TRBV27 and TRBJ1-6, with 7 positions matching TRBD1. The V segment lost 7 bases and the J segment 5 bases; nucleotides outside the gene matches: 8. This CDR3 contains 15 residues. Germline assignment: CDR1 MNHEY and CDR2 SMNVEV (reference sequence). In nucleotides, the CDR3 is TGTGCCAGCACCGTGACAGGGATCAATAATTCACCCCTCCACTTT. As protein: CASTVTGINNSPLHF.

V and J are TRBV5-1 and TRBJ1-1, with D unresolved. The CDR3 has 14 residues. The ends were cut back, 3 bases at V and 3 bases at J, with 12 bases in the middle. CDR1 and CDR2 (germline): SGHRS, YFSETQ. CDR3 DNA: TGCGCCAGCAGCTCGGGAGAGAGGCACACTGAAGCTTTCTTT. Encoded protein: CASSSGERHTEAFF.

CDR3 sequence reads: CASSFTPGVYSNQPQHF. CDR3 sequence (DNA): TGTGCCAGCAGCTTTACACCGGGAGTTTATAGCAATCAGCCCCAGCATTTT. This chain connects TRBV7-6 to TRBJ1-5; D is unresolved. This CDR3 has 17 amino acids. Trimming cost V 3 bases and J 0 bases, with 15 bases left between them. Per the germline V gene, CDR1 is SGHVS and CDR2 is FNYEAQ.

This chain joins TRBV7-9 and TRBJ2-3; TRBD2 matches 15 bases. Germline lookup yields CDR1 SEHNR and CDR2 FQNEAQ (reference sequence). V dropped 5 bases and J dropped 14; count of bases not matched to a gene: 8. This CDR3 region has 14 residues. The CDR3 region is CASSLKGTSGGLYF. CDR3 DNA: TGTGCCAGCAGCCTAAAAGGGACTAGCGGGGGGCTGTATTTT. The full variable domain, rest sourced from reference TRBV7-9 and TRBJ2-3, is DTGVSQNPRHKITKRGQNVTFRCDPISEHNRLYWYRQTLGQGPEFLTYFQNEAQLEKSRLLSDRFSAERPKGSFSTLEIQRTEQGDSAMYLCASSLKGTSGGLYFGPGTRLTVL.

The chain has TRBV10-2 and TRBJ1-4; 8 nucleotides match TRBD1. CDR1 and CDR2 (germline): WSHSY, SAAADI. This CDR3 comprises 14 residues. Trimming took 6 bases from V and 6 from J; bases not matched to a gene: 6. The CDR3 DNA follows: TGCGCCAGCAGCCCCGACAGGGGTTATGAAAAACTGTTTTTT. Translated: CASSPDRGYEKLFF.

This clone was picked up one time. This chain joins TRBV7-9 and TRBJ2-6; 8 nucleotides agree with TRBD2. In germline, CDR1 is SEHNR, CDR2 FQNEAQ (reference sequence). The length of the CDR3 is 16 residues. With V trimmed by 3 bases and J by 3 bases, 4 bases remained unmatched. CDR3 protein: CASSLAGGDGANVLTF. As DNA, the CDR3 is TGTGCCAGCAGCTTGGCGGGGGGAGATGGGGCCAACGTCCTGACTTTC.

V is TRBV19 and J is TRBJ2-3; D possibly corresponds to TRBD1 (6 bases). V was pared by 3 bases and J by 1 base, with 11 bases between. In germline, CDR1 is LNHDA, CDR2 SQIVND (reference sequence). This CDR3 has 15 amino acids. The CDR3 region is CASSILGGGTDTQYF. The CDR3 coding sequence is TGTGCCAGTAGTATCCTAGGGGGTGGCACAGATACGCAGTATTTT.

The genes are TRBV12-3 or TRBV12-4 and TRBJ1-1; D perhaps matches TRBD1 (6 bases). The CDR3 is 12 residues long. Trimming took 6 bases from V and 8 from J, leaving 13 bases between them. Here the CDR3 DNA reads TGTGCCAGCAGAGCAGGGGCTTACGAAGCTTTCTTT. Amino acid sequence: CASRAGAYEAFF.